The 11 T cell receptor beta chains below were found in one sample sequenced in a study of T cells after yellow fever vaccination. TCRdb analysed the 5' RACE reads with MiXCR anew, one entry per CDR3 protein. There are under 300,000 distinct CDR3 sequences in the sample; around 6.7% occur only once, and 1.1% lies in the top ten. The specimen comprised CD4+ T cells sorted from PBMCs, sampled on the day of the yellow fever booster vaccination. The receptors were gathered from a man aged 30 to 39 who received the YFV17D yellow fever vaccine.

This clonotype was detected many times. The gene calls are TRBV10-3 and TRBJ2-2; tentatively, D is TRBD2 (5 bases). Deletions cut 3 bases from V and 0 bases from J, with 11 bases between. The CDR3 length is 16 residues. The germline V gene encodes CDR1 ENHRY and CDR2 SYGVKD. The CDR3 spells CAISEGSGANTGELFF. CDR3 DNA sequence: TGTGCCATCAGTGAAGGGAGCGGCGCGAACACCGGGGAGCTGTTTTTT.

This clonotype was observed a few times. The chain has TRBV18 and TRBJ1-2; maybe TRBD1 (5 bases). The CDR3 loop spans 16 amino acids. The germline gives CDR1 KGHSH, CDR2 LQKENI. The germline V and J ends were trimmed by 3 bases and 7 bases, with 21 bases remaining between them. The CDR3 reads CASSPSRLSGEAGYTF. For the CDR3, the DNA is TGTGCCAGCTCACCTTCCCGCCTCTCGGGGGAAGCTGGCTACACCTTC.

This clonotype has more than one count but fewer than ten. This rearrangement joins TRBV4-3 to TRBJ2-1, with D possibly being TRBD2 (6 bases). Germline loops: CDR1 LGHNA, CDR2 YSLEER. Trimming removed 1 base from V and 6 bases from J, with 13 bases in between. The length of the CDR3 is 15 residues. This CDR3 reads CASSQGLAKSNEQFF. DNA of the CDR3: TGCGCCAGCAGCCAAGGGCTAGCGAAGAGCAATGAGCAGTTCTTC.

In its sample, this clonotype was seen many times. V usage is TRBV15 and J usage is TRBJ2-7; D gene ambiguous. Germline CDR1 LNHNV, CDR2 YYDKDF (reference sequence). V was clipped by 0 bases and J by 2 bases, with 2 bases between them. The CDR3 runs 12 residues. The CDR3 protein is CATSRDPYEQYF. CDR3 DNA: TGTGCCACCAGCAGAGATCCCTACGAGCAGTACTTC.

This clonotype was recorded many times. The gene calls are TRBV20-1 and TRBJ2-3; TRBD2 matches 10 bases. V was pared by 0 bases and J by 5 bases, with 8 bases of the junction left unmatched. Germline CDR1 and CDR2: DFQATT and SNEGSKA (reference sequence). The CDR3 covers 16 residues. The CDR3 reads CSAREDWASGGDTQYF. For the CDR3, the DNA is TGCAGTGCTAGAGAGGATTGGGCTAGCGGGGGAGATACGCAGTATTTT.

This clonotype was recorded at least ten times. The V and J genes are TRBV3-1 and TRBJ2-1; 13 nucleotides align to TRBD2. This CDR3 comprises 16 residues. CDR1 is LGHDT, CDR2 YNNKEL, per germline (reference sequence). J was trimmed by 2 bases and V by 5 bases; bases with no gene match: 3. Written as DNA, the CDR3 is TGTGCCAGCAGCACTAGCGGGAGGGCGACCTACAATGAGCAGTTCTTC. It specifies CASSTSGRATYNEQFF.

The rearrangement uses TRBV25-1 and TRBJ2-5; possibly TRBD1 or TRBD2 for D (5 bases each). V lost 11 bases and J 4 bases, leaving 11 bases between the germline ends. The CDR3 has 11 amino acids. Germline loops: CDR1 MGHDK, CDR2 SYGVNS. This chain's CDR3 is CAGGLGETQYF. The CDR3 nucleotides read TGTGCCGGGGGATTGGGAGAGACCCAGTACTTC.

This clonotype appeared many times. DNA for the CDR3: TGCGCCAGCAGCTTGGGCAGGGGGCTCTACGAGCAGTACTTC. Translation: CASSLGRGLYEQYF. The rearrangement links TRBV5-1 to TRBJ2-7; TRBD1 matches at 8 bases. The J segment lost 3 bases and the V segment lost 0 bases, leaving 2 bases of the junction unmatched. CDR1 is SGHRS and CDR2 is YFSETQ in the germline V gene. This CDR3 comprises 14 residues.

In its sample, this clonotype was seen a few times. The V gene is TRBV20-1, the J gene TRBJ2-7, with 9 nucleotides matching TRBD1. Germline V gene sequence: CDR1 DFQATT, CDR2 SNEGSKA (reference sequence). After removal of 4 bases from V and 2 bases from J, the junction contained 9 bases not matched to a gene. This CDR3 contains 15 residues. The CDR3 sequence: CSATGTGQGTYEQYF. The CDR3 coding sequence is TGCAGTGCTACCGGAACGGGACAGGGAACCTACGAGCAGTACTTC.

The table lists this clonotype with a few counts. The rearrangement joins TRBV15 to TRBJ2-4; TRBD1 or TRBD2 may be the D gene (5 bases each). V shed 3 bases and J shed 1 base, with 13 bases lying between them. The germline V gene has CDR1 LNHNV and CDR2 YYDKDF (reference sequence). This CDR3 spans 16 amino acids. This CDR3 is CATSSDHWGAKNIQYF. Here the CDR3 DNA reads TGTGCCACCAGCAGCGACCATTGGGGGGCCAAAAACATTCAGTACTTC.

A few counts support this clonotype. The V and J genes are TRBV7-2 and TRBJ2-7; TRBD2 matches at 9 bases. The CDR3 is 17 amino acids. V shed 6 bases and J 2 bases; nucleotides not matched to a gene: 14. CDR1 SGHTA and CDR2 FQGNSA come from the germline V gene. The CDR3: CASSISGLAIRAYEQYF. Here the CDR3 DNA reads TGTGCCAGCAGTATTTCCGGACTAGCGATTCGGGCCTACGAGCAGTACTTC.